This entry features one T cell receptor (beta chain) sequence. This entry is derived from a study of T cell repertoires in cytomegalovirus infection. Deletions cut 4 bases from V and 6 bases from J, with 18 bases between. This CDR3 spans 16 amino acids. CDR1 and CDR2 from the germline V gene are LNHDA and SQIVND (reference sequence). TCRdb fed the reads into MiXCR, producing one record per CDR3 protein. The table records about 740,000 distinct CDR3 sequences, roughly a third of them present only once. The chain links TRBV19 to TRBJ2-2, with D perhaps being TRBD1 or TRBD2 (6 bases each). The sequencing input was PBMCs. This receptor was taken from a human donor in good health (CMV status not recorded). Some clones in this sample may be carry-over from other donors' samples. As DNA, the CDR3 is TGTGCCAGTAGTACCAGGGGACTGAACCAGGCCGGGGAGCTGTTTTTT. Its protein product is CASSTRGLNQAGELFF.